This paragraph reports one T cell receptor beta chain. The sample comes from a study of T cells in localized non-small cell lung cancer. Repertoires were generated with immunoSEQ multiplex PCR, while TCRdb's copy carries only in-frame clones and drops some. The sample records approximately 81,000 clones, 85% to 90% being singletons. This CDR3 has 16 residues. Germline V gene sequence: CDR1 SNHLY, CDR2 FYNNEI. Trimming removed 1 base at V and 5 bases at J, with 12 bases between. This rearrangement joins TRBV2 to TRBJ1-6, with a tentative D call TRBD1 (6 bases). Sequenced here: peripheral blood, sampled before any cancer treatment. The source is a woman aged 40 to 75 with stage I squamous cell lung carcinoma. CDR3 nucleotide sequence: TGTGCCAGCAGTGAAGAGACAGGCAGGAATAATTCACCCCTCCACTTT. Protein product: CASSEETGRNNSPLHF. Full variable domain (rest looked up from reference TRBV2 and TRBJ1-6): EPEVTQTPSHQVTQMGQEVILRCVPISNHLYFYWYRQILGQKVEFLVSFYNNEISEKSEIFDDQFSVERPDGSNFTLKIRSTKLEDSAMYFCASSEETGRNNSPLHFGNGTRLTVT.